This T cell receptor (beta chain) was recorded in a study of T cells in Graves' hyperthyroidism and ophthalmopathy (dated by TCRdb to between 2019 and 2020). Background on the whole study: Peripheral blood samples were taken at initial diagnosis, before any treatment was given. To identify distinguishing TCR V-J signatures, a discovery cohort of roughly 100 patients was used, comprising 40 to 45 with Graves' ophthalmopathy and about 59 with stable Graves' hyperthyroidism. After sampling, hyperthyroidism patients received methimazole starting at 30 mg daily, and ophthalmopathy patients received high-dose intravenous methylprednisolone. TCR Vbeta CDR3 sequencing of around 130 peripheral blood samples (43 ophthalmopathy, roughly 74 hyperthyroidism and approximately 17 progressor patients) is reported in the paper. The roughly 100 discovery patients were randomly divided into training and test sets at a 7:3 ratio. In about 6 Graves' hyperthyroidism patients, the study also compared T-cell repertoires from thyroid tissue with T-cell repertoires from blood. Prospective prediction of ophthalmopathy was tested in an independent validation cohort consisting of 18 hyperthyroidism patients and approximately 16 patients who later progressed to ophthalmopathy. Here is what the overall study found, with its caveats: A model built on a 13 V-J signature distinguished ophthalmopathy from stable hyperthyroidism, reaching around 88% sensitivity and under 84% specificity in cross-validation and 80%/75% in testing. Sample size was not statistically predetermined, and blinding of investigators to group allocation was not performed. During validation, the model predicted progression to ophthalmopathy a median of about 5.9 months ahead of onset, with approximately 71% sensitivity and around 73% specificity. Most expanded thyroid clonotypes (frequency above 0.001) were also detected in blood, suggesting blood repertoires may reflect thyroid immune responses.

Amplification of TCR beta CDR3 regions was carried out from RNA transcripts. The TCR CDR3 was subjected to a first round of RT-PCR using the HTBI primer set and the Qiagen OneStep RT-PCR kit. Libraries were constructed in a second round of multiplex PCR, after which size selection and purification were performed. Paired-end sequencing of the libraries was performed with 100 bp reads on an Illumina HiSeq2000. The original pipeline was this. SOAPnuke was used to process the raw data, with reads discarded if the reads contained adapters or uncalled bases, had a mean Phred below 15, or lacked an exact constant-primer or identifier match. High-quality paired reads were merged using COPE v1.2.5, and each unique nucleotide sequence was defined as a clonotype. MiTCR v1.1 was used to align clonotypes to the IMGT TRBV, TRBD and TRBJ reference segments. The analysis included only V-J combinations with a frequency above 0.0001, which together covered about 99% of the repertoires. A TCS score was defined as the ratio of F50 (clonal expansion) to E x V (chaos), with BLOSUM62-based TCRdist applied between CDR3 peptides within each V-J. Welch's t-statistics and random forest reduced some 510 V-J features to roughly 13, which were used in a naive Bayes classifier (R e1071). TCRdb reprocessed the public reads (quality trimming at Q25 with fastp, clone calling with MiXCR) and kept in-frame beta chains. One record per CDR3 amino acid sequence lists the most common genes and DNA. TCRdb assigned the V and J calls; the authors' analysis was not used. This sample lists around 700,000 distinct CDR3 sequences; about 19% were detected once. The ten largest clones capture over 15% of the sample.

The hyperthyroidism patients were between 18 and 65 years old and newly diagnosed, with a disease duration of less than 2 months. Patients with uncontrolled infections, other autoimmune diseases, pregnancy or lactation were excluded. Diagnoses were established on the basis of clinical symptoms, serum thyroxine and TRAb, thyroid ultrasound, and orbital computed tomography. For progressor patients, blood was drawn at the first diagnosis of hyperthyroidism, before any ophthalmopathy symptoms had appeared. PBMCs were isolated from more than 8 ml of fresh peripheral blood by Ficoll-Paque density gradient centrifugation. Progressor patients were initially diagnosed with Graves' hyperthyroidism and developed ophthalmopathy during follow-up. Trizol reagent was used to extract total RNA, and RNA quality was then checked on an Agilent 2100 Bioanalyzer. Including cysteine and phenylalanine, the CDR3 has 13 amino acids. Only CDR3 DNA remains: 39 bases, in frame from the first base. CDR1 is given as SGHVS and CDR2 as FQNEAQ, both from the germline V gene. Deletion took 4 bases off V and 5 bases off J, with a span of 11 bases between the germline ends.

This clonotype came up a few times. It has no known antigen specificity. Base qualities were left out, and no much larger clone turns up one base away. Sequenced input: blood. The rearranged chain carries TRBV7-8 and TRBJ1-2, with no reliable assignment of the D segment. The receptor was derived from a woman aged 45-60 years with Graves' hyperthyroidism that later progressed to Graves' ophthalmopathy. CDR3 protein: CASSSPGLYGYTF. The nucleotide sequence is TGTGCCAGCAGCTCCCCGGGCCTTTATGGCTACACCTTC.